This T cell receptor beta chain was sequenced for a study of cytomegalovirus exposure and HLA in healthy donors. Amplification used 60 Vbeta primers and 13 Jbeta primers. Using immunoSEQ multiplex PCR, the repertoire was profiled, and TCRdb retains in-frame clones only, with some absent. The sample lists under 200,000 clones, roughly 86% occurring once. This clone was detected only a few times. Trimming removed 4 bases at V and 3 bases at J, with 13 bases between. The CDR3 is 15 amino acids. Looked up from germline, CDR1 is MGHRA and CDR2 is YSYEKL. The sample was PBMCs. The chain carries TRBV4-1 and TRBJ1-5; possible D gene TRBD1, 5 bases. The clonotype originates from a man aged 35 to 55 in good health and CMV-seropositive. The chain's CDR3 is CASSPTRTSNQPQHF. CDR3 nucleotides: TGCGCCAGCAGCCCAACCCGGACATCCAATCAGCCCCAGCATTTT.